The present T cell receptor (beta chain) was sequenced within a study of shared clonotypes between healthy human individuals. About the study: A donor's plate count was three for CD4 naive and three for CD4 memory; CD8 naive had two and CD8 memory one.

Positive CCR7 selection of CD45RO-negative cells yielded the naive CD8 cells, and terminally differentiated effector memory CD45RA+ cells were excluded. V was shortened by 0 bases and J by 2 bases, with 11 bases between the two germline ends. Germline-derived CDR1 and CDR2 are LGHNA and YSLEER. The CDR3 contains 15 residues. A note on this clone: Its antigen is unidentified.

In the authors' workflow: Junction-only immunoSEQ sequences carried no quality scores, so filtering differed. Sequencing used immunoSEQ multiplex PCR; TCRdb keeps in-frame clones, though not all of them. V and J calls and clone size are as listed in that table; D and trimming were resolved from the DNA. The data contain millions of clones, less than 95% of them seen just once; the ten biggest clones take up about 1.1%. Study-wide points: Among the subsets, naive ones generally showed larger estimated richness than memory ones. Naive CD4 clonotypes were shared across several donors at around 5%.

Input material: naive CD8+ T cells sorted from blood. The rearrangement joins TRBV4-3 to TRBJ2-7, with D possibly matching TRBD1 (5 bases). This sequence was found in a man in his late teens or twenties in good health. CDR3 bases: TGCGCCAGCAGCCAAGAGGTAGGGGCGACCTACGAGCAGTACTTC. It translates to CASSQEVGATYEQYF.